Detailed here is one T cell receptor beta chain. The CDR3 runs 18 residues. With 4 bases removed from V and 4 bases from J, the gap between germline ends came to 25 bases. Germline-derived CDR1 and CDR2 are MGHRA and YSYEKL. The data derive from a study of shared clonotypes between healthy human individuals. The protocol was immunoSEQ multiplex PCR, while the TCRdb copy is restricted to in-frame clones and leaves out a portion. The sample carries roughly 2.5 million clones, just over 90% recorded once. Sequenced input: naive CD4+ T cells sorted from blood. The subset is: CD45RA+ positively selected. The rearrangement uses TRBV4-1 and TRBJ1-1; a weak D match, TRBD1 (6 bases). The TCR originated in a man in his late teens or twenties in good health. CDR3 DNA: TGCGCCAGCAGCCGCCCATACAAAGGGGGGCCCGGCGGCACTGAAGCTTTCTTT. This gives the protein CASSRPYKGGPGGTEAFF.